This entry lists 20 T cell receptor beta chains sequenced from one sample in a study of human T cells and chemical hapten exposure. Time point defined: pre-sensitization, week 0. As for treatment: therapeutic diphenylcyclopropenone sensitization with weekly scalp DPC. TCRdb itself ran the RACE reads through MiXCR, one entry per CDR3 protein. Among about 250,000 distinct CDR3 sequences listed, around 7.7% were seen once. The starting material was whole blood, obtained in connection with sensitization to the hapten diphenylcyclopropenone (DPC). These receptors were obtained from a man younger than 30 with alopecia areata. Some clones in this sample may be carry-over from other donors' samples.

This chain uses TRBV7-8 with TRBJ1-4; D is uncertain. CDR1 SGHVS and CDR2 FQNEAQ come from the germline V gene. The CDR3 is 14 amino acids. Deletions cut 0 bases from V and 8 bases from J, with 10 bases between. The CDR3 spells CASSLAIPGEKLFF. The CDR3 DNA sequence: TGTGCCAGCAGCTTAGCCATTCCGGGGGAAAAACTGTTTTTT.

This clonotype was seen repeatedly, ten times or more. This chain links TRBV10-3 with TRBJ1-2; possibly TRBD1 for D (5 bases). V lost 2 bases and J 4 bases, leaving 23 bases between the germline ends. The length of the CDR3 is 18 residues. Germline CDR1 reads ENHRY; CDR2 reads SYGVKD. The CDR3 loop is CAISEKGPGQQSIYGYTF. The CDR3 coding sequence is TGTGCCATCAGTGAGAAAGGCCCAGGGCAACAATCGATCTATGGCTACACCTTC.

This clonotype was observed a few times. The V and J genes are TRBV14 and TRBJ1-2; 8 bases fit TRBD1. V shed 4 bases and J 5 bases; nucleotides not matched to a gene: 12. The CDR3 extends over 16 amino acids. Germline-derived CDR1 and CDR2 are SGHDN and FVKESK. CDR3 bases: TGTGCCAGCAGCCGAGGGACAGGCCTTTGGAGATATGGCTACACCTTC. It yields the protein CASSRGTGLWRYGYTF.

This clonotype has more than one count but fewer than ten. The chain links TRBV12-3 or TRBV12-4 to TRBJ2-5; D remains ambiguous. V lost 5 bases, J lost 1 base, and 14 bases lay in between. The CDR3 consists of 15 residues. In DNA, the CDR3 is TGTGCCAGCAGTACCTCCTTCCGGCCCCAAGAGACCCAGTACTTC. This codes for CASSTSFRPQETQYF.

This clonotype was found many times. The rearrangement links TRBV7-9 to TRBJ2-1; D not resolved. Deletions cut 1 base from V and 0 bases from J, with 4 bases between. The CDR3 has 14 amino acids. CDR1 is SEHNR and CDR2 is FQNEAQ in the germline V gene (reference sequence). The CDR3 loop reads CASSLDSSYNEQFF. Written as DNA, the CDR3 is TGTGCCAGCAGCTTAGATAGCTCCTACAATGAGCAGTTCTTC.

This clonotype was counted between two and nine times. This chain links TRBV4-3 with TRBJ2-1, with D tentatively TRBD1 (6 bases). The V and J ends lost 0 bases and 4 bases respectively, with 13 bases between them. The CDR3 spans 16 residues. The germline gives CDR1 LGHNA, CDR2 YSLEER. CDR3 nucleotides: TGCGCCAGCAGCCAAGATAGAGGGGGTCGATACAATGAGCAGTTCTTC. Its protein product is CASSQDRGGRYNEQFF.

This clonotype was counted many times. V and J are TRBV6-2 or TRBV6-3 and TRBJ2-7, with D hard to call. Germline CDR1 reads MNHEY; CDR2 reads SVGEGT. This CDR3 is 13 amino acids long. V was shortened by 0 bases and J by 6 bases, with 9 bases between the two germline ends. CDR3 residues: CASSYSIGREQYV. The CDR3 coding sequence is TGTGCCAGCAGTTACTCGATCGGGCGCGAGCAGTACGTC.

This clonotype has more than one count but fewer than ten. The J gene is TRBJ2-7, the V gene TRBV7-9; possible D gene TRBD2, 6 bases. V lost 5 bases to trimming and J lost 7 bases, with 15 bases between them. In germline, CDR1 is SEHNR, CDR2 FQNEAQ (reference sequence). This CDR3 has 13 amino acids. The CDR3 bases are TGTGCCAGCAGCCCCCGTCTGGGGGGAGAGCAGTACTTC. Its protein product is CASSPRLGGEQYF.

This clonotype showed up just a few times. The CDR3, as DNA: TGTGCCAGCAGTCTCCGTAGGACGGCGGATCAGCCCCAGCATTTT. It specifies CASSLRRTADQPQHF. The V and J genes are TRBV6-2 or TRBV6-3 and TRBJ1-5; D unresolved. Germline V gene sequence: CDR1 MNHEY, CDR2 SVGEGT. V shed 5 bases and J shed 5 bases, with 16 bases lying between them. The CDR3 extends over 15 amino acids.

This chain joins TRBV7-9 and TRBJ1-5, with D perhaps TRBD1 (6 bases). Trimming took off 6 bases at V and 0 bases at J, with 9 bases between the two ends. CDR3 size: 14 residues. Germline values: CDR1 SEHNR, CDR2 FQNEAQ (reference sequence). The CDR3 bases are TGTGCCAGCAGGGACAGCCATAGCAATCAGCCCCAGCATTTT. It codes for CASRDSHSNQPQHF.

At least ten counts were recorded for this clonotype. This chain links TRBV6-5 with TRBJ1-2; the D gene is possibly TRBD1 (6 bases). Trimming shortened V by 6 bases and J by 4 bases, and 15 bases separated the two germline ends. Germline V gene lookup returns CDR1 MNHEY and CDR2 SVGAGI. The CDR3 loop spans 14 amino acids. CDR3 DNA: TGTGCCAGCAGACCCCGACAGGAGAGCTATGGCTACACCTTC. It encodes CASRPRQESYGYTF.

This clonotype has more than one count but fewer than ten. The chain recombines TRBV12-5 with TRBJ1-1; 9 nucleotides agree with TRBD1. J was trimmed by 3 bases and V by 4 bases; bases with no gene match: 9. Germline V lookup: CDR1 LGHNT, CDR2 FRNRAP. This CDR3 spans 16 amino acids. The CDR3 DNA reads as TGTGCTAGTGGTTCCCTTCCACAGGGGGCTCACACTGAAGCTTTCTTT. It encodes CASGSLPQGAHTEAFF.

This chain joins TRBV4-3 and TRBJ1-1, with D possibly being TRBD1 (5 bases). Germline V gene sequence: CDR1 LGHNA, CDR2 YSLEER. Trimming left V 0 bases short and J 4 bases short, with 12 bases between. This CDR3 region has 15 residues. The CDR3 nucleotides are TGCGCCAGCAGCCAAGACAGGGCCGAGTTCACTGAAGCTTTCTTT. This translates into CASSQDRAEFTEAFF.

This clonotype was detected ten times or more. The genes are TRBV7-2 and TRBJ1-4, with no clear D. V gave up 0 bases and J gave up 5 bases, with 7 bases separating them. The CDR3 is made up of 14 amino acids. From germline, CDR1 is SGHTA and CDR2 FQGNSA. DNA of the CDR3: TGTGCCAGCAGCTTAGCGGGCAGGAATGAAAAACTGTTTTTT. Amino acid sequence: CASSLAGRNEKLFF.

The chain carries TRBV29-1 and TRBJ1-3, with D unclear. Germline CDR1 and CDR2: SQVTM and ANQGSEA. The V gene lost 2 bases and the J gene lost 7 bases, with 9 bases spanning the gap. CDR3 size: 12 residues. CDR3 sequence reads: CSVEREWNTIYF. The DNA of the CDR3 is TGCAGCGTTGAAAGGGAGTGGAACACCATATATTTT.

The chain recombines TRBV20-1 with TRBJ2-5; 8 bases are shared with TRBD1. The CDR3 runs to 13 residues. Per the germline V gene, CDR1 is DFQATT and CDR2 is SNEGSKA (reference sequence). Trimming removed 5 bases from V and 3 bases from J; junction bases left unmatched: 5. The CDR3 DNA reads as TGCAGTGCTCTGCCGGGACAGGAAGAGACCCAGTACTTC. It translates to CSALPGQEETQYF.

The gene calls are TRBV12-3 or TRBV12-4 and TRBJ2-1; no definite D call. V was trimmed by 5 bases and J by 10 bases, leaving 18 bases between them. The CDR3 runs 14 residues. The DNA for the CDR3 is TGTGCCAGCAGTCCCACCTTTAGGGTTATAGAGCAGTTCTTC. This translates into CASSPTFRVIEQFF.

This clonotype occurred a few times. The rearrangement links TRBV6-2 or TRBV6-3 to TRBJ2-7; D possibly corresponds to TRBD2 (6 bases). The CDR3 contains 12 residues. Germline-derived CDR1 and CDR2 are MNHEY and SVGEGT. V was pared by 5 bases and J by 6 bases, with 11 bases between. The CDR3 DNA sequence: TGTGCCAGCAGTCCTGCGGGGCGCGAGCAGTACTTC. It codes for CASSPAGREQYF.

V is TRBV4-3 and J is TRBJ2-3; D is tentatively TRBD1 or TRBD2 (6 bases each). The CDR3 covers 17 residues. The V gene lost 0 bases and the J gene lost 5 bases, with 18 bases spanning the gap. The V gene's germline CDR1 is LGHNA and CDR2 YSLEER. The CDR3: CASSQDHGGGRGDTQYF. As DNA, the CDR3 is TGCGCCAGCAGCCAAGATCACGGAGGGGGGCGAGGAGATACGCAGTATTTT.

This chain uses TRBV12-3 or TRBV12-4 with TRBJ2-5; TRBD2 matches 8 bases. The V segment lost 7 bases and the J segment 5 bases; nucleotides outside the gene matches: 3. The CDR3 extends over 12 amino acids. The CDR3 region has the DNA TGTGCCAGCAAAAAGCGGGAGGAGACCCAGTACTTC. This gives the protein CASKKREETQYF.